One and the same sample provided the 23 T cell receptor beta chains below, sequenced in a study of identical twins. Each CDR3 protein is one row after TCRdb ran MiXCR on the 5' RACE reads. The data hold a few hundred thousand distinct CDR3 sequences, with more than 9% observed a single time. The same data also went into a second study, on yellow fever vaccine responses in identical twins.

The source material was PBMCs. Receptor source: a woman aged 18 to 35 in good health.

The chain joins TRBV7-9 to TRBJ2-2, with no clear D. CDR1 is SEHNR and CDR2 is FQNEAQ in the germline V gene (reference sequence). V lost 4 bases, J lost 6 bases, and 9 bases lay in between. CDR3 length: 13 amino acids. CDR3 region: CASSSGLSGELFF. CDR3 in DNA: TGTGCCAGCAGCTCCGGCTTGTCCGGGGAGCTGTTTTTT. Variable domain in full (rest from reference TRBV7-9 and TRBJ2-2): DTGVSQNPRHKITKRGQNVTFRCDPISEHNRLYWYRQTLGQGPEFLTYFQNEAQLEKSRLLSDRFSAERPKGSFSTLEIQRTEQGDSAMYLCASSSGLSGELFFGEGSRLTVL.

The chain has TRBV28 and TRBJ2-7; TRBD2 matches 8 bases. With 6 bases clipped from V and 1 base from J, the junction kept 11 bases outside the gene matches. Germline V lookup: CDR1 MDHEN, CDR2 SYDVKM. This CDR3 comprises 16 residues. CDR3 nucleotides: TGTGCCAGCAGCTCCCCGGGGGAGCGGGGGTCCTACGAGCAGTACTTC. Translated, it gives CASSSPGERGSYEQYF.

J is TRBJ2-6 and V is TRBV28; 9 bases line up with TRBD1. V shed 5 bases and J 1 base; nucleotides not matched to a gene: 6. This CDR3 is 17 amino acids long. Germline V lookup: CDR1 MDHEN, CDR2 SYDVKM. CDR3 coding DNA: TGTGCCAGCAGTACCCCGGGACAGGGATCTGGGGCCAACGTCCTGACTTTC. Its protein product is CASSTPGQGSGANVLTF.

CDR3 protein: CSVEDRADQETQYF. The CDR3 coding sequence is TGCAGCGTTGAAGATCGGGCCGACCAAGAGACCCAGTACTTC. This chain joins TRBV29-1 and TRBJ2-5; D unclear. Germline V gene sequence: CDR1 SQVTM, CDR2 ANQGSEA. Trimming cost V 0 bases and J 0 bases, with 8 bases left between them. This CDR3 has 14 residues.

This chain joins TRBV30 and TRBJ2-5; 11 nucleotides agree with TRBD1. The V gene end was trimmed by 5 bases and the J gene end by 5 bases; junction bases not matched to a gene: 1. The CDR3 loop spans 12 amino acids. CDR1 is GTSNPN, CDR2 SVGIG, per germline (reference sequence). In DNA, the CDR3 is TGTGCCTGGGGACAGGGGGCCGAGACCCAGTACTTC. Translating gives CAWGQGAETQYF.

This clonotype was counted many times. The chain links TRBV7-3 to TRBJ2-3; 10 positions agree with TRBD2. V lost 6 bases to trimming and J lost 1 base; unmatched junction nucleotides: 7. CDR3 length: 16 amino acids. The V gene's germline CDR1 is SGHTA and CDR2 FQGTGA. CDR3 DNA: TGTGCCAGCAGTCTTCTAGCGGGGGCAGGCACAGATACGCAGTATTTT. This encodes CASSLLAGAGTDTQYF. Supplemented by reference TRBV7-3 and TRBJ2-3, the full variable domain reads GAGVSQTPSNKVTEKGKYVELRCDPISGHTALYWYRQSLGQGPEFLIYFQGTGAADDSGLPNDRFFAVRPEGSVSTLKIQRTERGDSAVYLCASSLLAGAGTDTQYFGPGTRLTVL.

This clonotype was seen a few times. The V and J genes are TRBV5-1 and TRBJ1-6; D is undetermined. The germline CDR1 and CDR2 sequences are SGHRS and YFSETQ. The CDR3 consists of 15 residues. The V and J ends lost 0 bases and 8 bases respectively, with 12 bases between them. CDR3 nucleotides: TGCGCCAGCAGCTTGGGGCCAATTGAGGATTCACCCCTCCACTTT. This sequence encodes CASSLGPIEDSPLHF.

This clonotype was seen many times. J is TRBJ1-1 and V is TRBV6-5; D not certain. The ends were cut back, 3 bases at V and 11 bases at J, with 19 bases in the middle. The CDR3 has 14 residues. Germline V lookup: CDR1 MNHEY, CDR2 SVGAGI. The DNA for the CDR3 is TGTGCCAGCAGTTATTCCCTTGCCCCACACATGGCTTTCTTT. Its translation is CASSYSLAPHMAFF.

This clonotype was detected only a few times. V gene TRBV4-2 combines with J gene TRBJ1-5; 12 bases fit TRBD1. Unmatched junction bases numbered 11, after V lost 0 bases and J lost 2 bases. CDR1 is LGHNA and CDR2 is YNFKEQ in the germline V gene. The CDR3 covers 20 residues. CDR3 nucleotides: TGTGCCAGCAGCCAAGATCAAGGGACAGGGGGCTGGGGGGGCAATCAGCCCCAGCATTTT. Protein sequence: CASSQDQGTGGWGGNQPQHF.

The CDR3 DNA sequence: TGTGCCAGCAGTTTCTGGAACACTGAAGCTTTCTTT. It translates to CASSFWNTEAFF. The V and J genes are TRBV12-3 or TRBV12-4 and TRBJ1-1; D call uncertain. This CDR3 is 12 amino acids long. Trimming left V 3 bases short and J 1 base short, with 3 bases between.

In this sample, this clonotype turned up many times. The chain is built from TRBV25-1 and TRBJ1-2; 10 nucleotides align to TRBD1. CDR1 and CDR2 from the germline V gene are MGHDK and SYGVNS. This CDR3 has 15 residues. V gave up 4 bases and J gave up 2 bases; unmatched junction bases: 4. The CDR3 sequence: CASSARDRGNYGYTF. The CDR3 DNA follows: TGTGCCAGCAGTGCCCGGGACAGGGGAAACTATGGCTACACCTTC.

This clonotype appeared many times. This chain connects TRBV7-2 to TRBJ2-4, with D possibly being TRBD2 (6 bases). The CDR3 spans 17 residues. Germline V CDR1 and CDR2: SGHTA, FQGNSA. V was pared by 2 bases and J by 0 bases, with 14 bases between. The CDR3 here is CASSLIPSAVAKNIQYF. The DNA of the CDR3 is TGTGCCAGCAGCTTAATCCCTAGCGCCGTAGCCAAAAACATTCAGTACTTC. The full variable domain, with the rest looked up from reference TRBV7-2 and TRBJ2-4, is GAGVSQSPSNKVTEKGKDVELRCDPISGHTALYWYRQSLGQGLEFLIYFQGNSAPDKSGLPSDRFSAERTGGSVSTLTIQRTQQEDSAVYLCASSLIPSAVAKNIQYFGAGTRLSVL.

This clonotype was detected ten times or more. The chain is built from TRBV12-3 or TRBV12-4 and TRBJ2-5, with 11 bases fitting TRBD2. The CDR3 totals 15 residues. The V segment lost 6 bases and the J segment 7 bases; nucleotides outside the gene matches: 10. The CDR3 nucleotides are TGTGCCAGCAGCCCCACCGGGACTAGCGGTTCGACCCAGTACTTC. Residues: CASSPTGTSGSTQYF.

This clonotype occurred a few times. This chain links TRBV13 with TRBJ2-1; 7 nucleotides agree with TRBD2. Germline V CDR1 and CDR2: PRHDT, FYEKMQ (reference sequence). There are 18 residues in the CDR3. V trimming: 2 bases; J trimming: 9 bases; junction bases outside the gene matches: 19. The CDR3 sequence: CASSLKGRREPGDGEQFF. The CDR3, as DNA: TGTGCCAGCAGCTTAAAAGGGCGGCGGGAGCCTGGGGATGGTGAGCAGTTCTTC.

This chain connects TRBV7-9 to TRBJ2-3, with D perhaps being TRBD1 or TRBD2 (6 bases each). Germline lookup yields CDR1 SEHNR and CDR2 FQNEAQ (reference sequence). The ends were cut back, 2 bases at V and 1 base at J, with 13 bases in the middle. The CDR3 is 16 amino acids. The CDR3 coding sequence is TGTGCCAGCAGCTTAACGGCGGGACATGGCACAGATACGCAGTATTTT. Translation: CASSLTAGHGTDTQYF.

This clonotype showed up many times. The gene calls are TRBV20-1 and TRBJ1-6, with 10 bases lining up with TRBD1. This CDR3 has 14 amino acids. The germline V gene encodes CDR1 DFQATT and CDR2 SNEGSKA (reference sequence). V shed 4 bases, J shed 7 bases, and the junction held 4 bases outside the gene matches. In DNA form, the CDR3 reads TGCAGTGCTAAACCGGGACAGGGGAATTCACCCCTCCACTTT. It translates to CSAKPGQGNSPLHF.

The chain links TRBV15 to TRBJ2-7; TRBD1 matches 7 bases. The V gene's germline CDR1 is LNHNV and CDR2 YYDKDF (reference sequence). After removal of 1 base from V and 4 bases from J, the junction contained 4 bases not matched to a gene. This CDR3 is 14 amino acids long. In DNA form, the CDR3 reads TGTGCCACCAGCAGAGGGAGGACAGGATACGAGCAGTACTTC. This codes for CATSRGRTGYEQYF.

This clonotype was counted at least ten times. The V and J genes are TRBV27 and TRBJ2-7, with D tentatively TRBD1 (5 bases). Germline V lookup: CDR1 MNHEY, CDR2 SMNVEV (reference sequence). The CDR3 has 12 amino acids. Trimming took off 2 bases at V and 6 bases at J, with 8 bases between the two ends. The CDR3 loop is CASSLQGGEQYF. Here the CDR3 DNA reads TGTGCCAGCAGTTTACAGGGCGGCGAGCAGTACTTC.

This clonotype was detected many times. The chain uses TRBV7-9 and TRBJ1-1, with 7 bases matching TRBD1. Trimming took 6 bases from V and 4 from J; bases not matched to a gene: 5. The germline CDR1 and CDR2 sequences are SEHNR and FQNEAQ (reference sequence). The CDR3 covers 13 residues. CDR3 amino acids: CASRKTGITEAFF. The DNA of the CDR3 is TGTGCCAGCAGGAAGACAGGGATCACTGAAGCTTTCTTT.

This clonotype was found a few times. J is TRBJ2-5 and V is TRBV27; 12 bases are a match to TRBD2. From germline, CDR1 is MNHEY and CDR2 SMNVEV (reference sequence). The CDR3 is made up of 19 amino acids. The V gene end was trimmed by 4 bases and the J gene end by 1 base; junction bases not matched to a gene: 13. CDR3 sequence: CASSSGLVLAGGFQETQYF. Here the CDR3 DNA reads TGTGCCAGCAGTTCGGGTCTAGTACTAGCGGGGGGCTTCCAAGAGACCCAGTACTTC.

This clonotype was seen many times. The chain employs TRBV5-1 and TRBJ2-5; D is perhaps TRBD2 (5 bases). CDR1 SGHRS and CDR2 YFSETQ come from the germline V gene. The CDR3 extends over 15 amino acids. V was shortened by 3 bases and J by 1 base, with 13 bases between the two germline ends. CDR3 amino acids: CASSSATGIQETQYF. Written as DNA, the CDR3 is TGCGCCAGCAGCTCGGCCACGGGAATCCAAGAGACCCAGTACTTC.

This clonotype was counted only a few times. The V and J genes are TRBV7-6 and TRBJ2-1, with TRBD2 matching 12 bases. Germline-derived CDR1 and CDR2 are SGHVS and FNYEAQ. Unmatched junction bases numbered 14, after V lost 5 bases and J lost 9 bases. The CDR3 has 17 amino acids. CDR3 nucleotide sequence: TGTGCCAGCAGCCCAGAACCTAGCGGGAGGGATCAGGGTGAGCAGTTCTTC. Translation: CASSPEPSGRDQGEQFF.

The chain carries TRBV28 and TRBJ2-2, with D maybe TRBD2 (6 bases). CDR1 and CDR2 from the germline V gene are MDHEN and SYDVKM. With 2 bases removed from V and 1 base from J, the gap between germline ends came to 11 bases. The CDR3 consists of 16 residues. The CDR3 DNA sequence: TGTGCCAGCAGTTTAAAGCCCGGGGGGAACACCGGGGAGCTGTTTTTT. It is translated as CASSLKPGGNTGELFF.